Below, 25 T cell receptor beta chains from the same sample are listed, as sequenced in a study of molecular identifiers for immune sequencing clone quantification. TCRdb used MiXCR to reprocess the PCR reads, holding one entry per CDR3 protein. The sample consists of fewer than 350,000 distinct CDR3 sequences, over 20% of them appearing once. What was sequenced was naive CD8+ T cells from blood, with Jurkat cell RNA spiked in. Indicated subset: FACS-sorted CD8+CD4-CCR7+CD45RA+ naive T cells. Source of these receptors: a human donor in good health. Some libraries in this study had Jurkat cell RNA spiked in.

This clonotype was picked up a small number of times. The chain combines TRBV5-4 with TRBJ2-5; no definite D call. V lost 4 bases and J lost 5, with 15 bases in between. The CDR3 is made up of 14 amino acids. Germline V lookup: CDR1 SGHNT, CDR2 YYREEE (reference sequence). The CDR3 reads CASSPTPARETQYF. CDR3 nucleotides: TGTGCCAGCAGCCCGACACCGGCCAGGGAGACCCAGTACTTC.

V is TRBV3-1 and J is TRBJ2-2; 11 bases align to TRBD2. The CDR3 contains 18 residues. J lost 0 bases, V lost 4 bases, and 7 bases had no gene match. Germline CDR1 and CDR2: LGHDT and YNNKEL (reference sequence). CDR3 bases: TGTGCCAGCAGCCCGGGGACTAGCGGCCCCCCGAACACCGGGGAGCTGTTTTTT. Amino acids: CASSPGTSGPPNTGELFF.

This clonotype was observed many times. DNA of the CDR3: TGTGCCAGCAGCTTGACGGGACCCGGCGCAGATACGCAGTATTTT. Protein sequence: CASSLTGPGADTQYF. The chain combines TRBV5-6 with TRBJ2-3; D tentatively fits TRBD1 or TRBD2 (5 bases each). V dropped 1 base and J dropped 4 bases, with 13 bases sitting between them. This CDR3 contains 15 residues. Germline V gene data show CDR1 as SGHDT and CDR2 as YYEEEE.

The chain is built from TRBV5-1 and TRBJ2-1; D is possibly TRBD2 (6 bases). The CDR3 runs to 15 residues. Germline lookup yields CDR1 SGHRS and CDR2 YFSETQ. V lost 4 bases and J lost 4, with 15 bases in between. The CDR3 region is CASSATRSEYNEQFF. Here the CDR3 DNA reads TGCGCCAGCAGCGCGACTAGATCCGAGTACAATGAGCAGTTCTTC.

In its sample, this clonotype was seen many times. The V gene is TRBV12-3 or TRBV12-4, the J gene TRBJ1-5; tentative D call: TRBD1 (5 bases). The CDR3 is 13 residues long. V lost 3 bases and J 4 bases, leaving 7 bases between the germline ends. The CDR3 DNA sequence: TGTGCCAGCAGTTTTGGGGGGAATCAGCCCCAGCATTTT. Translated, it gives CASSFGGNQPQHF.

This clonotype showed up many times. The V gene is TRBV7-2, the J gene TRBJ2-1; no definite D call. Germline CDR1 is SGHTA and CDR2 is FQGNSA. The CDR3 covers 16 residues. Trimming stripped 2 bases from V and 2 bases from J, with 13 bases between. The CDR3 DNA follows: TGTGCCAGCAGCTTATTAACCGCATCGCCCTACAATGAGCAGTTCTTC. Protein: CASSLLTASPYNEQFF.

Ten or more counts support this clonotype. The gene calls are TRBV6-5 and TRBJ2-5; 7 bases agree with TRBD2. Looked up from germline, CDR1 is MNHEY and CDR2 is SVGAGI. Trimming cost V 5 bases and J 0 bases; bases outside gene matches: 3. The CDR3 has 14 amino acids. The CDR3 region has the DNA TGTGCCAGCAGTCCCGGGAGGCACCAAGAGACCCAGTACTTC. It encodes CASSPGRHQETQYF.

There are many counts of this clonotype. The J gene is TRBJ2-4, the V gene TRBV7-2; 8 nucleotides agree with TRBD1. The CDR3 runs to 16 residues. The junction had 6 bases not matched to a gene; V was cut back by 1 base and J by 4 bases. Germline V gene sequence: CDR1 SGHTA, CDR2 FQGNSA. CDR3 DNA: TGTGCCAGCAGCTTAGAAGGACGGACAGGGAAAAACATTCAGTACTTC. Translation: CASSLEGRTGKNIQYF.

This clonotype was recorded many times. V and J are TRBV19 and TRBJ2-3; 11 bases line up with TRBD2. Germline trimming cut 7 bases from V and 1 base from J; bases unmatched to any gene: 4. This CDR3 comprises 15 residues. Germline V gene lookup returns CDR1 LNHDA and CDR2 SQIVND (reference sequence). CDR3 protein: CASTTSGGGTDTQYF. The DNA of the CDR3 is TGTGCCAGTACTACTAGCGGGGGCGGCACAGATACGCAGTATTTT. The full variable domain, in which reference TRBV19 and TRBJ2-3 provide the parts outside the CDR3, is DGGITQSPKYLFRKEGQNVTLSCEQNLNHDAMYWYRQDPGQGLRLIYYSQIVNDFQKGDIAEGYSVSREKKESFPLTVTSAQKNPTAFYLCASTTSGGGTDTQYFGPGTRLTVL.

The rearrangement uses TRBV19 and TRBJ2-1; 7 positions match TRBD2. Germline assignment: CDR1 LNHDA and CDR2 SQIVND (reference sequence). After removal of 6 bases from V and 2 bases from J, the junction contained 13 bases not matched to a gene. This CDR3 has 17 residues. The CDR3 is CASSPTSRNCAYNEQFF. The CDR3 DNA is TGTGCCAGTAGCCCGACTAGCAGGAATTGCGCCTACAATGAGCAGTTCTTC.

This clonotype was picked up a small number of times. The chain combines TRBV6-1 with TRBJ2-7; D uncertain. Germline CDR1 and CDR2: MNHNS and SASEGT. This CDR3 contains 13 residues. With 5 bases removed from V and 3 bases from J, the gap between germline ends came to 11 bases. The CDR3: CASSLLVFYEQYF. CDR3 coding DNA: TGTGCCAGCAGTCTTTTAGTCTTCTACGAGCAGTACTTC.

Ten or more counts support this clonotype. This chain uses TRBV7-6 with TRBJ2-6; D is possibly TRBD1 (6 bases). The V gene's germline CDR1 is SGHVS and CDR2 FNYEAQ. V was clipped by 1 base and J by 0 bases, with 13 bases between them. The CDR3 sequence is 18 residues long. The CDR3 nucleotides are TGTGCCAGCAGCTTAGTCCCCCCAGGGGACTCTGGGGCCAACGTCCTGACTTTC. Translating it yields CASSLVPPGDSGANVLTF.

This clonotype has just a few counts. The V call is TRBV4-1, the J call TRBJ1-4; 9 bases are shared with TRBD1. This CDR3 spans 18 amino acids. V shed 2 bases and J 10 bases; nucleotides not matched to a gene: 17. Per the germline V gene, CDR1 is MGHRA and CDR2 is YSYEKL. The CDR3 DNA reads as TGCGCCAGCAGCCAAAAAGGAAACTTCCGGGACAGGGAGGGAAAACTGTTTTTT. Amino acid sequence: CASSQKGNFRDREGKLFF.

Of note for this clonotype: One end of the junction is discordant with germline, which a read error may explain. The chain has TRBV6-2 or TRBV6-3 and TRBJ2-7, with no clear D. The CDR3 spans 13 residues. The germline V gene has CDR1 MNHEY and CDR2 SVGEGT. The CDR3 nucleotides read TGTGTCAGCAGTTGGACCTCCGCCTACGAGCAGTACTTC. This sequence encodes CVSSWTSAYEQYF.

Comments on this clonotype: A much larger clone sits a single nucleotide away, making a read error possible. The chain carries TRBV7-9 and TRBJ2-1; a weak D match, TRBD2 (6 bases). The length of the CDR3 is 15 residues. The germline V gene has CDR1 SEHNR and CDR2 FQNEAQ (reference sequence). CDR3 nucleotide sequence: TGTGCCAGCAGCTTAGCTCGCGGGACCTACGATGAGCAGTTCTTC. The encoded protein is CASSLARGTYDEQFF. The whole variable domain, remainder taken from reference TRBV7-9 and TRBJ2-1, is DTGVSQNPRHKITKRGQNVTFRCDPISEHNRLYWYRQTLGQGPEFLTYFQNEAQLEKSRLLSDRFSAERPKGSFSTLEIQRTEQGDSAMYLCASSLARGTYDEQFFGPGTRLTVL.

This clonotype came up many times. V gene TRBV28 combines with J gene TRBJ1-1; D is possibly TRBD1 (6 bases). Germline loops: CDR1 MDHEN, CDR2 SYDVKM. CDR3 length: 18 amino acids. V lost 8 bases and J 5 bases, leaving 30 bases between the germline ends. The CDR3 reads CASGPGWGAVNQETEAFF. In DNA form, the CDR3 reads TGTGCCAGCGGCCCGGGGTGGGGGGCGGTGAATCAAGAGACTGAAGCTTTCTTT.

With regard to this clonotype: Just one base apart from a much larger clone, this may be a read error. The rearrangement links TRBV3-1 to TRBJ2-5; D not resolved. The germline V gene has CDR1 LGHDT and CDR2 YNNKEL (reference sequence). The CDR3 is 15 amino acids. CDR3 amino acids: CASSQDAGWQGTQYF. CDR3 bases: TGTGCCAGCAGCCAAGATGCCGGGTGGCAAGGGACCCAGTACTTC.

Only a few counts were recorded for this clonotype. The CDR3 nucleotides are TGTGCCAGCAGTCCCAGGACAGGGGCGCAAGAGACCCAGTACTTC. Residues: CASSPRTGAQETQYF. This chain uses TRBV12-3 or TRBV12-4 with TRBJ2-5; 9 nucleotides align to TRBD1. The CDR3 is 15 residues long. Unmatched junction bases numbered 6, after V lost 5 bases and J lost 2 bases.

This clonotype was counted at least ten times. The chain joins TRBV9 to TRBJ2-4; D is undetermined. Germline values: CDR1 SGDLS, CDR2 YYNGEE. Trimming cost V 3 bases and J 0 bases, with 7 bases left between them. The CDR3 totals 14 residues. CDR3 sequence: CASSGELAKNIQYF. DNA of the CDR3: TGTGCCAGCAGCGGCGAGTTAGCCAAAAACATTCAGTACTTC.

This clonotype appeared a few times. J is TRBJ2-2 and V is TRBV14; D possibly corresponds to TRBD1 (6 bases). V shed 4 bases and J shed 9 bases, with 21 bases lying between them. CDR3 size: 16 residues. The germline gives CDR1 SGHDN, CDR2 FVKESK. CDR3 nucleotides: TGTGCCAGCAGCCTAGGGACACGGGATTGGACCAGGGAGCTGTTTTTT. Translation: CASSLGTRDWTRELFF. Filled out from reference TRBV14 and TRBJ2-2, the complete variable domain reads EAGVTQFPSHSVIEKGQTVTLRCDPISGHDNLYWYRRVMGKEIKFLLHFVKESKQDESGMPNNRFLAERTGGTYSTLKVQPAELEDSGVYFCASSLGTRDWTRELFFGEGSRLTVL.

The sample holds a few counts of this clonotype. A single base separates this from a much larger clone, so it may be a read error. The chain links TRBV7-9 to TRBJ1-5; weak D call: TRBD1 (5 bases). CDR3 size: 14 residues. Trimming removed 5 bases at V and 3 bases at J, with 11 bases between. Per the germline V gene, CDR1 is SEHNR and CDR2 is FQNEAQ (reference sequence). In DNA form, the CDR3 reads TGTGCCAGCAGCGGGGGGGAGGACAATCAGCCCCAGCATTTT. Protein product: CASSGGEDNQPQHF. Together with reference TRBV7-9 and TRBJ1-5, the CDR3 gives the full variable domain: DTGVSQNPRHKITKRGQNVTFRCDPISEHNRLYWYRQTLGQGPEFLTYFQNEAQLEKSRLLSDRFSAERPKGSFSTLEIQRTEQGDSAMYLCASSGGEDNQPQHFGDGTRLSIL.

V usage is TRBV20-1 and J usage is TRBJ2-7; D remains ambiguous. The CDR3 runs 13 residues. Looked up from germline, CDR1 is DFQATT and CDR2 is SNEGSKA (reference sequence). The germline V and J ends were trimmed by 3 bases and 2 bases, with 11 bases remaining between them. CDR3 in amino acids: CSARFHLTYEQYF. As DNA, the CDR3 is TGCAGTGCTAGGTTTCACCTAACCTACGAGCAGTACTTC.

The table lists this clonotype with many counts. The chain uses TRBV4-3 and TRBJ2-1; 8 bases are shared with TRBD1. With 3 bases clipped from V and 9 bases from J, the junction kept 7 bases outside the gene matches. The CDR3 runs 14 residues. Germline V CDR1 and CDR2: LGHNA, YSLEER. The CDR3 region is CASSHQTGGGEQFF. The CDR3 DNA reads as TGCGCCAGCAGCCATCAAACAGGGGGAGGTGAGCAGTTCTTC.

This clonotype was observed many times. The CDR3, as DNA: TGTGCCAGCGGGGAGTTAACCTCACCGGAAGCTTTCTTT. As protein: CASGELTSPEAFF. This rearrangement joins TRBV6-6 to TRBJ1-1; no clear D. The CDR3 is 13 amino acids. The V end was cut by 8 bases, the J end by 8 bases, with 18 bases between. Looked up from germline, CDR1 is MNHNY and CDR2 is SVGAGI (reference sequence).

In this sample, this clonotype turned up many times. This rearrangement joins TRBV13 to TRBJ2-3; 11 bases align to TRBD2. Trimming removed 3 bases from V and 5 bases from J; junction bases left unmatched: 4. Germline V gene sequence: CDR1 PRHDT, CDR2 FYEKMQ (reference sequence). The CDR3 has 15 amino acids. The CDR3 nucleotides are TGTGCCAGCAGCTTTACTAGCGGGGGAGAAGATACGCAGTATTTT. This gives the protein CASSFTSGGEDTQYF.